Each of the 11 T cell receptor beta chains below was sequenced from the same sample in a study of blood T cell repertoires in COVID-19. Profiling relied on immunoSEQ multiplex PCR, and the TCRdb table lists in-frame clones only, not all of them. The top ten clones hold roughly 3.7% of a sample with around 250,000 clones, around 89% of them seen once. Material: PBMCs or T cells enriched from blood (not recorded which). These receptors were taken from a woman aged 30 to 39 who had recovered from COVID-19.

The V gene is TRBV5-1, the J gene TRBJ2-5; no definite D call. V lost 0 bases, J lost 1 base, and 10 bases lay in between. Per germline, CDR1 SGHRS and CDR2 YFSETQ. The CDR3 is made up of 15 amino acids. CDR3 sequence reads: CASSLATAAQETQYF. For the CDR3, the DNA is TGCGCCAGCAGCTTGGCTACAGCAGCCCAAGAGACCCAGTACTTC.

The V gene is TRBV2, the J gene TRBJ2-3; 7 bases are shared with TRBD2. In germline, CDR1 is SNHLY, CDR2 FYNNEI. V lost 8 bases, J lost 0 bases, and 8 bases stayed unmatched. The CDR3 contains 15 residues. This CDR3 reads CASGPSGLSTDTQYF. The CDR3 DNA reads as TGTGCCAGCGGACCTAGCGGACTTAGCACAGATACGCAGTATTTT. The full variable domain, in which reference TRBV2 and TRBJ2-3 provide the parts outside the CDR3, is EPEVTQTPSHQVTQMGQEVILRCVPISNHLYFYWYRQILGQKVEFLVSFYNNEISEKSEIFDDQFSVERPDGSNFTLKIRSTKLEDSAMYFCASGPSGLSTDTQYFGPGTRLTVL.

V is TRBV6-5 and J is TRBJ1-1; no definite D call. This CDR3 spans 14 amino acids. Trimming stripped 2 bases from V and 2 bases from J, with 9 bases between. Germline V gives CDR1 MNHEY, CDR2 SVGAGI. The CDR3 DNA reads TGTGCCAGCAGTTACATGGAGGCCAACACTGAAGCTTTCTTT. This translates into CASSYMEANTEAFF.

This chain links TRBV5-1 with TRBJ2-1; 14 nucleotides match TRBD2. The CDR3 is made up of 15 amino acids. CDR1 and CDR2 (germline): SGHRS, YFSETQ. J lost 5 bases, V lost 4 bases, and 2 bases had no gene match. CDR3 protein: CASSGGLAGDNEQFF. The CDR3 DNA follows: TGCGCCAGCAGCGGGGGACTAGCGGGAGACAATGAGCAGTTCTTC. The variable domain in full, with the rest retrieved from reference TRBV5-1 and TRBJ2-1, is KAGVTQTPRYLIKTRGQQVTLSCSPISGHRSVSWYQQTPGQGLQFLFEYFSETQRNKGNFPGRFSGRQFSNSRSEMNVSTLELGDSALYLCASSGGLAGDNEQFFGPGTRLTVL.

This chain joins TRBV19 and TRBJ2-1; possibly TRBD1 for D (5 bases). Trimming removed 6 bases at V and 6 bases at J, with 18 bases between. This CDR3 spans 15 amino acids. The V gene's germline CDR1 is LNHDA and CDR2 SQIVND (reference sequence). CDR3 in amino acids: CASRRPGQKINEQFF. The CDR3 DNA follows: TGTGCCAGTAGGAGACCTGGACAAAAAATCAATGAGCAGTTCTTC.

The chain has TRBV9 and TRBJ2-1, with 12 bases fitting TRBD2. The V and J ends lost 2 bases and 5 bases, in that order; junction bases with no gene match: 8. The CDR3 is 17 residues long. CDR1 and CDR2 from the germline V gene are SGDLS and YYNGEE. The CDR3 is CASSVWVTSGSDNEQFF. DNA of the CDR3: TGTGCCAGCAGCGTCTGGGTGACTAGCGGGAGTGACAATGAGCAGTTCTTC.

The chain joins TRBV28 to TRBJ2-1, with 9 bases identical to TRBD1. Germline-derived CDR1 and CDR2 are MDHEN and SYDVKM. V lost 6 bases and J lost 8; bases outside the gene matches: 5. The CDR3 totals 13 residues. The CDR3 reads CASSNRGPDEQFF. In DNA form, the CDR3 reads TGTGCCAGCAGCAACAGGGGGCCGGATGAGCAGTTCTTC.

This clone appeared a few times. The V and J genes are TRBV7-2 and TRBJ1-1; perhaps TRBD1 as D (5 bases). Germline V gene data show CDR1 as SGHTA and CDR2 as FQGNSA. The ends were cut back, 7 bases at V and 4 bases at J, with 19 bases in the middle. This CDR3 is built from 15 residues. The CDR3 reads CASTHDGVGGTEAFF. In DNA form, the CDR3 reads TGTGCCAGCACCCATGATGGGGTCGGGGGCACTGAAGCTTTCTTT.

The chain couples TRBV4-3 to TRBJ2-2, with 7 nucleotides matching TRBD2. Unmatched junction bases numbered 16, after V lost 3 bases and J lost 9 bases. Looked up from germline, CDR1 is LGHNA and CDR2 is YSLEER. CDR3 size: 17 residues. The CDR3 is CASSQTAGTTSQRELFF. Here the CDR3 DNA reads TGCGCCAGCAGCCAGACCGCCGGGACTACCTCCCAAAGGGAGCTGTTTTTT.

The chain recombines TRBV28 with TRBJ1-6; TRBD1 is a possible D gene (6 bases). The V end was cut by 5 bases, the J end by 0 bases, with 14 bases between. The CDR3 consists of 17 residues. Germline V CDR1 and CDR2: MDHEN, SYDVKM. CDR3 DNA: TGTGCCAGCAGTATACAGGGAACTACCTCCTATAATTCACCCCTCCACTTT. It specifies CASSIQGTTSYNSPLHF.

DNA for the CDR3: TGTGCCAGCAGCCCACCGACAGCGAACACTGAAGCTTTCTTT. Translated, it gives CASSPPTANTEAFF. The gene calls are TRBV28 and TRBJ1-1; tentatively, D is TRBD1 (5 bases). Trimming left V 6 bases short and J 1 base short, with 12 bases between. Germline V gives CDR1 MDHEN, CDR2 SYDVKM. This CDR3 has 14 residues.